The sequence of this TCR beta chain was determined in a study of control samples from healthy donors and cancer patients. Method: immunoSEQ multiplex PCR; TCRdb's copy keeps in-frame clones and lacks some. The sample has around 80,000 clones; 90% to 95% are singletons. Trimming cost V 9 bases and J 5 bases; bases outside gene matches: 5. From germline, CDR1 is SNHLY and CDR2 FYNNEI. The CDR3 extends over 13 amino acids. The chain employs TRBV2 and TRBJ2-1; 9 bases map to TRBD2. The sample taken for sequencing was blood. The TCR comes from a man between 45 and 60 years old in good health. CDR3 sequence reads: CARETSGNNEQFF. CDR3 in DNA: TGTGCCAGAGAGACTAGCGGTAACAATGAGCAGTTCTTC.